This T cell receptor beta chain was sequenced in a study of CD8 T cells in Susac syndrome. The study, taken as a whole, reports: Maximal CD8+ clonal expansion in Susac was observed within TEMRA cells and among active patients.

V was clipped by 5 bases and J by 3 bases, with 14 bases between them. This CDR3 has 13 amino acids. CDR1 and CDR2 (germline): SQVTM, ANQGSEA. Random hexamers primed reverse transcription of roughly 0.5 to 1 ug RNA. The CDR3 of TCR beta was amplified by immunoSEQ multiplex PCR across 54 Vbeta and 13 Jbeta. A single record per CDR3 protein comes from TCRdb applying MiXCR to the immunoSEQ multiplex PCR reads. Among about 190,000 distinct CDR3 sequences listed, approximately 95% were seen once. Regarding this clonotype: Its antigen is as yet unknown.

Sequenced sample: CD8+ T cells from PBMCs. This clonotype was obtained from a human donor with Susac syndrome. This chain joins TRBV29-1 and TRBJ2-7; D possibly corresponds to TRBD1 (6 bases). CDR3 nucleotides: TGCAGCGTTTGGTCTGGGGGCAGCTACGAGCAGTACTTC. It encodes CSVWSGGSYEQYF.